This record concerns one TCR beta chain sequence. Germline CDR1 and CDR2: SQVTM and ANQGSEA. The CDR3 loop spans 15 amino acids. Losses at the gene ends were 4 bases for V and 0 bases for J; bases not matched to a gene: 9. Libraries were prepared by immunoSEQ multiplex PCR; TCRdb keeps only in-frame clonotypes and omits some of them. The table lists hundreds of thousands of clones, around 87% of them singletons, with approximately 0.011% in the top ten. This record belongs to a study of shared T cell receptors in the human thymus. These data were also reused for a study on human thymus T cells.

The TCR was taken from a boy in the first two years of life with a congenital heart defect. This chain connects TRBV29-1 to TRBJ2-7; 7 bases map to TRBD2. Sequencing was carried out using thymocytes. CDR3 nucleotide sequence: TGCAGCGTTGTTTTCGGGACTAAGAGCTCCTACGAGCAGTACTTC. It translates to CSVVFGTKSSYEQYF.